This TCR beta chain comes out of a study of shared clonotypes between healthy human individuals. Repertoires were generated with immunoSEQ multiplex PCR, while TCRdb's copy carries only in-frame clones and drops some. This table has 950,000 to 1,300,000 clones, around 76% appearing once. Unmatched junction bases numbered 9, after V lost 5 bases and J lost 7 bases. The germline V gene has CDR1 GTSNPN and CDR2 SVGIG (reference sequence). There are 13 residues in the CDR3. Sequenced material: memory CD4+ T cells sorted from blood. The subset denotes: CD45RA-negative fraction. This TCR came from a man between 18 and 35 years old in good health. The chain employs TRBV30 and TRBJ2-7, with 9 nucleotides matching TRBD2. The CDR3 reads CAWDGGGAREQYF. In DNA form, the CDR3 reads TGTGCCTGGGACGGCGGGGGGGCGAGAGAGCAGTACTTC.